This TCR beta chain emerged from a study of blood T cell repertoires in COVID-19. Turning to the study itself: Nucleic acid was either cDNA or gDNA, and it came from T cells, B-cell-depleted T cells, or PBMCs.

A few counts support this clone. The data were produced by immunoSEQ multiplex PCR, yet TCRdb's version contains in-frame clones alone and is incomplete. The sample carries 130,000 to 150,000 clones, around 79% recorded once. V was cut by 7 bases and J by 7 bases, with 8 bases left in between. The CDR3 runs 12 residues. The sequence derives from an older woman with COVID-19, enrolled during active disease. Material for sequencing was peripheral blood. This chain joins TRBV12-3 or TRBV12-4 and TRBJ1-6, with D tentatively TRBD1 (5 bases). CDR3 region: CASMGPNSPLHF. In DNA, the CDR3 is TGTGCCAGCATGGGGCCGAATTCACCCCTCCACTTT.